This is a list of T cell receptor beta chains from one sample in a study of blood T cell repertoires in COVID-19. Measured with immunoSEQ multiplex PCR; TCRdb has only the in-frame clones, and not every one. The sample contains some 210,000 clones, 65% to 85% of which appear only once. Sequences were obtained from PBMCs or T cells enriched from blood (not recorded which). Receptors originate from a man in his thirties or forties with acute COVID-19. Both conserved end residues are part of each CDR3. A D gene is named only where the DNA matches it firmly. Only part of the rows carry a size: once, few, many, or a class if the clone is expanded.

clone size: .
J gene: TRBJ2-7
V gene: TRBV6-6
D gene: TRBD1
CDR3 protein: CASSPRQTDRGYEQYF
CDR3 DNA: TGTGCCAGCAGTCCCCGGCAAACCGACAGGGGTTACGAGCAGTACTTC

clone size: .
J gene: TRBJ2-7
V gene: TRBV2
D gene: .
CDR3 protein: CASSGTSRYEQYF
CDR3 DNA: TGTGCCAGCTCCGGGACATCAAGATACGAGCAGTACTTC

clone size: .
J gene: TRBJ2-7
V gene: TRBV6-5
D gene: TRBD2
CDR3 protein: CASSPIAGGTYEQYF
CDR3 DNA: TGTGCCAGCAGTCCCATAGCGGGGGGGACCTACGAGCAGTACTTC

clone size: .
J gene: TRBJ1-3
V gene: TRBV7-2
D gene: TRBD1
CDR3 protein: CASSLTQGALVGNTIYF
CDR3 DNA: TGTGCCAGCAGCCTAACACAGGGGGCGCTCGTTGGAAACACCATATATTTT

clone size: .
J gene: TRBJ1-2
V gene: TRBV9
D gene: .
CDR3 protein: CASSVDPTANYGYTF
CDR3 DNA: TGTGCCAGCAGCGTGGATCCTACAGCCAACTATGGCTACACCTTC

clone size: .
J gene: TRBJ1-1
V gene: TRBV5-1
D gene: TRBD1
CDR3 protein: CASGQGEGNTEAFF
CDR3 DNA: TGCGCCAGCGGACAGGGCGAGGGGAACACTGAAGCTTTCTTT

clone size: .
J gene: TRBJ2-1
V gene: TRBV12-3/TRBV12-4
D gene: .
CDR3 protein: CASGLGWEQFF
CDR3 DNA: TGTGCCAGCGGGCTGGGCTGGGAGCAGTTCTTC

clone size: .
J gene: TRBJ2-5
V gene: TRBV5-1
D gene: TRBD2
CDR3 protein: CAGYSGGHQETQYF
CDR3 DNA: TGCGCCGGCTATAGCGGGGGGCACCAAGAGACCCAGTACTTC

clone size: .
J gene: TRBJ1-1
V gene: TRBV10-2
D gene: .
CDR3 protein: CASRAAGPMNTEAFF
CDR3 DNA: TGCGCCAGCAGAGCAGCGGGACCTATGAACACTGAAGCTTTCTTT

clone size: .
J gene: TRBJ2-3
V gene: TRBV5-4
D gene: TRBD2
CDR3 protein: CASSLVAGVPDTQYF
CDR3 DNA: TGTGCCAGCAGCTTGGTAGCGGGGGTACCAGATACGCAGTATTTT

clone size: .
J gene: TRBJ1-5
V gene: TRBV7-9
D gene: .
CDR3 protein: CASSSGYNQPQHF
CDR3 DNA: TGTGCCAGCAGCTCAGGATACAATCAGCCCCAGCATTTT

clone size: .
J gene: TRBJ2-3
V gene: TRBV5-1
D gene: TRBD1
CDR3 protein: CASSAYGQGGTDTQYF
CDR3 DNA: TGCGCCAGCAGCGCATACGGACAGGGGGGCACAGATACGCAGTATTTT

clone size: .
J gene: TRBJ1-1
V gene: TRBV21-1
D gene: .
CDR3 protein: CARTTGCSLSGDTEAFF
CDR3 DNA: TGTGCCAGGACCACAGGGTGTTCTCTTTCCGGGGACACTGAAGCTTTCTTT

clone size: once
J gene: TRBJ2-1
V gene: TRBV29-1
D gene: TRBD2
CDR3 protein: CSVGLAGGDTEQFF
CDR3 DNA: TGCAGCGTTGGACTAGCGGGGGGGGACACTGAGCAGTTCTTC

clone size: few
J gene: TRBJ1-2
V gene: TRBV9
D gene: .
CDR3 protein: CASSKMADYGYTF
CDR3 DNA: TGTGCCAGCAGCAAAATGGCAGACTATGGCTACACCTTC

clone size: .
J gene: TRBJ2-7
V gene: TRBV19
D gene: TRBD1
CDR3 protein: CASSVRTGPYEQYF
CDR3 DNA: TGTGCCAGTAGTGTTAGGACAGGGCCCTACGAGCAGTACTTC

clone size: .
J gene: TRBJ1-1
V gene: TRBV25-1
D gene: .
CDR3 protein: CASRPTGGAGTGAFF
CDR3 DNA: TGTGCCAGCAGACCCACCGGCGGGGCGGGCACTGGAGCTTTCTTT

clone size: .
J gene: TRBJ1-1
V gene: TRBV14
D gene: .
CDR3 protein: CASSLRGRVAEAFF
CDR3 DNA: TGTGCCAGCAGCCTCAGGGGAAGGGTGGCTGAAGCTTTCTTT

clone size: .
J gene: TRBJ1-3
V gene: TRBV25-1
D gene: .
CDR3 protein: CASSEFVGEKNTIYF
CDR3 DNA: TGTGCCAGCAGTGAATTCGTTGGGGAGAAAAACACCATATATTTT

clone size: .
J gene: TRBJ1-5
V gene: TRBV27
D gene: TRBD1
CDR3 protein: CATRAGTGNQPQHF
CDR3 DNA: TGTGCCACCAGGGCCGGGACAGGAAATCAGCCCCAGCATTTT

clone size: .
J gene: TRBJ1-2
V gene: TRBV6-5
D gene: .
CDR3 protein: CSTQSGMFGNYGYTF
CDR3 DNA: TGTTCCACCCAGAGCGGGATGTTCGGGAACTATGGCTACACCTTC

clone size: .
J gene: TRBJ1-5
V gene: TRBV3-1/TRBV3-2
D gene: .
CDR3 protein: CASSLVTGQPQHF
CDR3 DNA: TGTGCCAGCAGCCTAGTGACGGGACAGCCCCAGCATTTT

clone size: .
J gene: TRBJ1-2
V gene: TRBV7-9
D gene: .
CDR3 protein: CASSLEGLENGYTF
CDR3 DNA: TGTGCCAGCAGCTTAGAGGGGCTGGAAAATGGCTACACCTTC